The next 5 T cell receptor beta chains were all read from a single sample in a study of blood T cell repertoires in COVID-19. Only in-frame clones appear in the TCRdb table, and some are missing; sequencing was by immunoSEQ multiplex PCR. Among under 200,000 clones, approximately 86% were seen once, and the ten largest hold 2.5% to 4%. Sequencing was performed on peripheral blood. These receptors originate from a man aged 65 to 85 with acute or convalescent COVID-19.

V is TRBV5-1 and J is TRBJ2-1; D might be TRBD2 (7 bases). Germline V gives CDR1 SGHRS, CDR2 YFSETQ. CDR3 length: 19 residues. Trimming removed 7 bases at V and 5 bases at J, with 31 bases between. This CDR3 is CASEGMAGDTGGYHNEQFF. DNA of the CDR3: TGCGCCAGCGAGGGGATGGCAGGGGACACGGGGGGATACCACAATGAGCAGTTCTTC.

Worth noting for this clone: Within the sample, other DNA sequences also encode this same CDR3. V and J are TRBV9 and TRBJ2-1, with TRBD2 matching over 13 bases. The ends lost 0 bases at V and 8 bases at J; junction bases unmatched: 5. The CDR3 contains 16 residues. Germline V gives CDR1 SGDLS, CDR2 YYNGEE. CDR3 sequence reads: CASSVVGLAGVDEQFF. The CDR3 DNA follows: TGTGCCAGCAGCGTAGTAGGACTAGCGGGAGTTGATGAGCAGTTCTTC.

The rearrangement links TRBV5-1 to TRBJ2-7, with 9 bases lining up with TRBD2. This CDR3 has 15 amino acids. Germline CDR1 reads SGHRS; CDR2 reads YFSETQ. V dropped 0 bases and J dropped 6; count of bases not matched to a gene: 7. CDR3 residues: CASSLEGAGGIEQYF. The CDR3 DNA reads TGCGCCAGCAGCTTGGAGGGCGCGGGGGGGATCGAGCAGTACTTC.

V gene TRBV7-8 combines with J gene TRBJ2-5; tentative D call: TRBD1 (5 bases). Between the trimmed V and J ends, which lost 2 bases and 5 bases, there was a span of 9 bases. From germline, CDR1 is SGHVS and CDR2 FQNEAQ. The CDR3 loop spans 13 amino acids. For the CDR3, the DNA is TGTGCCAGCAGCTTAAGGAACAGGGAGACCCAGTACTTC. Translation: CASSLRNRETQYF.

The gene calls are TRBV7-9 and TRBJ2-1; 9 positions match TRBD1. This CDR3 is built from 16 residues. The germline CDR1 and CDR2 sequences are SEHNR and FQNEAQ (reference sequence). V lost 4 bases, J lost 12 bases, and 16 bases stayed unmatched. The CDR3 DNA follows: TGTGCCAGCAGCTCCTCCGGGACAGGGACTACATCTGGGCAGTTCTTC. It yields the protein CASSSSGTGTTSGQFF.